One sample yielded the 21 T cell receptor beta chains listed below, sequenced in a study of graft-versus-host responses after intestinal transplantation. Libraries were prepared by immunoSEQ multiplex PCR; TCRdb keeps only in-frame clonotypes and omits some of them. The profile covers 62,000 or so clones, with approximately 90% appearing a single time and around 1.7% taken by the ten largest. Their antigens are not known. Material: unstimulated CD8+ T cells sorted from spleen or lymph node cells, obtained before transplant. The receptors were gathered from a human donor who was the organ donor for an intestinal transplant.

CDR3 sequence (DNA): TGTGCCACGTCAGGCCAGAGAGGGGGCACCGGGGAGCTGTTTTTT. It is translated as CATSGQRGGTGELFF. The V and J genes are TRBV15 and TRBJ2-2, with D possibly TRBD1 on 6 matching bases. The V gene lost 9 bases and the J gene lost 4 bases, with 18 bases spanning the gap. Germline CDR1 and CDR2: LNHNV and YYDKDF (reference sequence). CDR3 size: 15 residues. The variable domain in full, completed from reference TRBV15 and TRBJ2-2, reads DAMVIQNPRYQVTQFGKPVTLSCSQTLNHNVMYWYQQKSSQAPKLLFHYYDKDFNNEADTPDNFQSRRPNTSFCFLDIRSPGLGDTAMYLCATSGQRGGTGELFFGEGSRLTVL.

This rearrangement joins TRBV9 to TRBJ2-2, with D possibly matching TRBD1 (6 bases). This CDR3 has 15 amino acids. Germline V gene lookup returns CDR1 SGDLS and CDR2 YYNGEE. V was clipped by 3 bases and J by 6 bases, with 15 bases between them. The DNA for the CDR3 is TGTGCCAGCAGCGCGTTGACAGGCTGGCCCGGGGAGCTGTTTTTT. Translating gives CASSALTGWPGELFF.

The sample holds one count of this clone. The chain has TRBV25-1 and TRBJ2-3, with TRBD1 identical over 9 bases. CDR1 is MGHDK, CDR2 SYGVNS, per germline. Trimming removed 7 bases from V and 3 bases from J; junction bases left unmatched: 5. The length of the CDR3 is 14 residues. The CDR3 spells CASTDRGETDTQYF. CDR3 sequence (DNA): TGTGCCAGCACCGACAGGGGGGAGACAGATACGCAGTATTTT. Combining the CDR3 with reference TRBV25-1 and TRBJ2-3 gives the whole variable domain EADIYQTPRYLVIGTGKKITLECSQTMGHDKMYWYQQDPGMELHLIHYSYGVNSTEKGDLSSESTVSRIRTEHFPLTLESARPSHTSQYLCASTDRGETDTQYFGPGTRLTVL.

This clone has a single count. This chain links TRBV10-2 with TRBJ2-7; 9 positions agree with TRBD1. Germline loops: CDR1 WSHSY, CDR2 SAAADI. CDR3 length: 15 residues. With V trimmed by 8 bases and J by 2 bases, 10 bases remained unmatched. This chain's CDR3 is CASLNRDREPYEQYF. The DNA for the CDR3 is TGCGCCAGCCTAAACCGGGACAGGGAGCCCTACGAGCAGTACTTC.

The J gene is TRBJ2-7, the V gene TRBV16, with TRBD2 as a possible D gene (6 bases). Germline V gives CDR1 KGHSY, CDR2 FQNENV. This CDR3 spans 13 amino acids. The germline V and J ends were trimmed by 0 bases and 12 bases, with 15 bases remaining between them. CDR3 sequence reads: CASSQSGPRDRYF. The CDR3 coding sequence is TGTGCCAGCAGCCAATCTGGCCCGCGGGATAGGTACTTC.

The chain joins TRBV7-2 to TRBJ1-5; a possible D gene is TRBD1 (6 bases). CDR3 length: 14 amino acids. Germline V gene lookup returns CDR1 SGHTA and CDR2 FQGNSA. V gave up 6 bases and J gave up 4 bases, with 13 bases separating them. This CDR3 reads CASSPTGINQPQHF. The CDR3 nucleotides are TGTGCCAGCAGTCCTACAGGGATTAATCAGCCCCAGCATTTT.

The chain uses TRBV5-6 and TRBJ2-5; D call uncertain. This CDR3 is built from 16 residues. The V gene's germline CDR1 is SGHDT and CDR2 YYEEEE. Deletions cut 0 bases from V and 4 bases from J, with 16 bases between. The CDR3 reads CASSLGVAFDLETQYF. In DNA form, the CDR3 reads TGTGCCAGCAGCTTGGGTGTAGCTTTTGACCTAGAGACCCAGTACTTC.

This chain uses TRBV27 with TRBJ2-5; 9 bases are shared with TRBD1. The DNA end is a closer match to TRBJ2-7, so the J assignment may be wrong. This CDR3 contains 16 residues. The V gene's germline CDR1 is MNHEY and CDR2 SMNVEV (reference sequence). CDR3 coding DNA: TGTGCCAGCAGTCCCTGGTGGGGGACAGGGCTACACGAGCAGTACTTC. This sequence encodes CASSPWWGTGLHEQYF.

This sequence joins TRBV7-9 and TRBJ2-7; 9 nucleotides align to TRBD1. Trimming removed 7 bases from V and 5 bases from J; junction bases left unmatched: 12. Germline CDR1 SEHNR, CDR2 FQNEAQ (reference sequence). CDR3 size: 15 residues. The CDR3 here is CASIEGGQGLDEQYF. As DNA, the CDR3 is TGTGCCAGCATCGAAGGAGGACAGGGGCTTGACGAGCAGTACTTC.

The CDR3 sequence: CASSLVYGDLASYNEQFF. CDR3 nucleotides: TGTGCCAGCAGCTTAGTGTACGGGGACTTGGCGTCCTACAATGAGCAGTTCTTC. J is TRBJ2-1 and V is TRBV7-8; D possibly corresponds to TRBD2 (6 bases). Trimming cost V 1 base and J 1 base, with 17 bases left between them. Germline values: CDR1 SGHVS, CDR2 FQNEAQ. The CDR3 has 18 residues.

V usage is TRBV19 and J usage is TRBJ2-2; a weak D match, TRBD2 (5 bases). The CDR3 is 15 amino acids. The V end lost 8 bases, the J end lost 0 bases, and 13 bases lay between the germline ends. Germline V gene data show CDR1 as LNHDA and CDR2 as SQIVND (reference sequence). CDR3 protein: CASRGSRSNTGELFF. Here the CDR3 DNA reads TGTGCCAGTCGGGGTTCCCGATCGAACACCGGGGAGCTGTTTTTT.

The chain links TRBV6-5 to TRBJ1-1; TRBD1 matches 8 bases. Germline V CDR1 and CDR2: MNHEY, SVGAGI. The CDR3 is 15 residues long. Germline trimming cut 0 bases from V and 6 bases from J; bases unmatched to any gene: 6. CDR3 nucleotide sequence: TGTGCCAGCAGTTACTCGGCAGGGGGCGGCGCTGAAGCTTTCTTT. Protein product: CASSYSAGGGAEAFF.

V gene TRBV9 combines with J gene TRBJ2-1; 12 bases are shared with TRBD2. Losses at the gene ends were 0 bases for V and 7 bases for J; bases not matched to a gene: 5. Germline-derived CDR1 and CDR2 are SGDLS and YYNGEE. The length of the CDR3 is 16 residues. Written as DNA, the CDR3 is TGTGCCAGCAGCGTAGCTACTAGCGGGAGGTTGAATGAGCAGTTCTTC. Its protein is CASSVATSGRLNEQFF.

The genes are TRBV4-3 and TRBJ2-7; possibly TRBD1 for D (6 bases). The germline V and J ends were trimmed by 1 base and 2 bases, with 21 bases remaining between them. In germline, CDR1 is LGHNA, CDR2 YSLEER. The CDR3 loop spans 18 amino acids. The CDR3 spells CASSQAAGARDITYEQYF. Here the CDR3 DNA reads TGCGCCAGCAGCCAAGCGGCCGGGGCTCGGGACATCACCTACGAGCAGTACTTC.

The chain joins TRBV7-9 to TRBJ2-5, with D unresolved. The CDR3 is 11 amino acids. CDR1 SEHNR and CDR2 FQNEAQ come from the germline V gene (reference sequence). The V end was cut by 4 bases, the J end by 6 bases, with 6 bases between. CDR3 sequence (DNA): TGTGCCAGCAGCTCGGAGCAGACCCAGTACTTC. The encoded protein is CASSSEQTQYF.

This clone came up a few times. This chain joins TRBV6-4 and TRBJ2-3, with D possibly being TRBD2 (6 bases). Germline V gene data show CDR1 as MRHNA and CDR2 as SNTAGT. The CDR3 spans 15 residues. Trimming shortened V by 0 bases and J by 2 bases, and 9 bases separated the two germline ends. The CDR3 protein is CASSDSSGPTDTQYF. CDR3 DNA sequence: TGTGCCAGCAGTGACTCGAGCGGGCCCACAGATACGCAGTATTTT.

The genes are TRBV1 and TRBJ1-1. TRBV1 is marked as a pseudogene. This CDR3 is 12 amino acids long. CDR3 nucleotides: TGCACCAGCAGCCACTGCGACACTGAAGCTTTCTTT. It is translated as CTSSHCDTEAFF.

The count of this clone is one. This chain joins TRBV10-2 and TRBJ2-1, with TRBD2 identical over 10 bases. CDR3 size: 18 residues. In germline, CDR1 is WSHSY, CDR2 SAAADI. V dropped 7 bases and J dropped 3; count of bases not matched to a gene: 15. The CDR3 sequence is CASTSPGGAGGFYNEQFF. As DNA, the CDR3 is TGCGCCAGCACTTCCCCCGGGGGAGCGGGAGGGTTCTACAATGAGCAGTTCTTC.

The chain employs TRBV6-1 and TRBJ1-1; D gene ambiguous. The CDR3 runs 13 residues. Germline CDR1 MNHNS, CDR2 SASEGT. The ends were cut back, 2 bases at V and 1 base at J, with 5 bases in the middle. The CDR3 nucleotides are TGTGCCAGCAGTGAATCAGAGAACACTGAAGCTTTCTTT. It is translated as CASSESENTEAFF.

The gene calls are TRBV19 and TRBJ1-5; 7 bases line up with TRBD1. This CDR3 spans 15 amino acids. V lost 5 bases and J lost 3; bases outside the gene matches: 7. Germline CDR1 and CDR2: LNHDA and SQIVND (reference sequence). CDR3 nucleotide sequence: TGTGCCAGTAGTTCCACAGGGGAACTCAATCAGCCCCAGCATTTT. Translated, it gives CASSSTGELNQPQHF.

The V call is TRBV11-2, the J call TRBJ2-1; maybe TRBD2 (6 bases). From germline, CDR1 is SGHAT and CDR2 FQNNGV. The CDR3 length is 14 residues. V was cut by 8 bases and J by 8 bases, with 19 bases left in between. CDR3 sequence reads: CASARRESADEQFF. The DNA of the CDR3 is TGTGCCAGCGCACGTCGGGAGTCCGCTGATGAGCAGTTCTTC.